This TCR beta chain was retrieved from a study of blood T cell repertoires in COVID-19. Turning to the study itself: Sample material is recorded as cDNA or gDNA derived from T cells, B-cell-depleted T cells, or PBMCs.

V shed 2 bases and J 5 bases; nucleotides not matched to a gene: 6. CDR3 length: 15 residues. Germline values: CDR1 LNHDA, CDR2 SQIVND (reference sequence). Participants were aged about 18 to 90 years, lived in roughly 25 US areas, and enrolled virtually. Clinical histories supplied by participants themselves formed the basis of cohort assignment. Authors' data handling: How many nucleated cells were present was estimated from reference gene primer amplification. Libraries were prepared by immunoSEQ multiplex PCR; TCRdb keeps only in-frame clonotypes and omits some of them. For V, J and clone size, that table is used; D and trimming come from the DNA. The sample gives a few hundred thousand clones, 85% to 90% of which show up once; roughly 10% is in the top ten.

The material sequenced was PBMCs or T cells enriched from blood (not recorded which). The rearrangement uses TRBV19 and TRBJ2-7, with 10 bases aligning to TRBD1. This clonotype originated in a woman under 30 who had recovered from COVID-19. The CDR3 region has the DNA TGTGCCAGTAGTATAACCGGGACAGGGGACCACGAGCAGTACTTC. Residues: CASSITGTGDHEQYF.